Each of the 12 T cell receptor beta chains below was sequenced from the same sample in a study of response to subunit inactivated influenza vaccine. In TCRdb, the RT-PCR reads were re-called with MiXCR into one record per CDR3 protein. This table holds about 480,000 distinct CDR3 sequences, around 25% found once. The sequences come from CD4+ T cells sorted from PBMCs, collected 5 days after vaccination. All receptors come from a man in his fifties who received an inactivated influenza vaccine.

This clonotype was seen a single time. The chain has TRBV6-2 or TRBV6-3 and TRBJ1-5, with 8 positions matching TRBD1. The CDR3 has 18 amino acids. Germline V CDR1 and CDR2: MNHEY, SVGEGT. J was trimmed by 2 bases and V by 5 bases; bases with no gene match: 14. The CDR3 nucleotides are TGTGCCAGCAGTCCCCCCGGGTACAGGGGGAAGGGCAATCAGCCCCAGCATTTT. Its translation is CASSPPGYRGKGNQPQHF.

The chain employs TRBV20-1 and TRBJ2-1, with TRBD2 matching 13 bases. Losses at the gene ends were 1 base for V and 5 bases for J; bases not matched to a gene: 14. The CDR3 spans 19 residues. Germline V lookup: CDR1 DFQATT, CDR2 SNEGSKA (reference sequence). The CDR3 is CSARGTSGRSKGVNNEQFF. DNA for the CDR3: TGCAGTGCTAGAGGGACTAGCGGGAGATCAAAGGGGGTCAACAATGAGCAGTTCTTC.

The chain couples TRBV15 to TRBJ1-1; D unclear. V lost 1 base and J 3 bases, leaving 6 bases between the germline ends. Germline V CDR1 and CDR2: LNHNV, YYDKDF (reference sequence). The CDR3 loop spans 13 amino acids. The CDR3 DNA sequence: TGTGCCACCAGCAGAGCCCCGTACACTGAAGCTTTCTTT. Its translation is CATSRAPYTEAFF.

V and J are TRBV11-2 and TRBJ1-6, with 8 bases lining up with TRBD1. The CDR3 runs to 15 residues. After removal of 4 bases from V and 10 bases from J, the junction contained 9 bases not matched to a gene. Germline V gives CDR1 SGHAT, CDR2 FQNNGV. The CDR3 DNA follows: TGTGCCAGCAGCTCGTCGAGACAGGGGCTATCACCCCTCCACTTT. Translation: CASSSSRQGLSPLHF.

This clonotype turned up a few times. This sequence joins TRBV7-9 and TRBJ2-7; maybe TRBD1 (7 bases). V dropped 5 bases and J dropped 5 bases, with 13 bases sitting between them. This CDR3 is built from 13 residues. In germline, CDR1 is SEHNR, CDR2 FQNEAQ (reference sequence). CDR3 protein: CASSQGGANEQYF. The CDR3 bases are TGTGCCAGCAGCCAGGGGGGAGCCAACGAGCAGTACTTC. Drawing the rest from reference TRBV7-9 and TRBJ2-7, the complete variable domain is DTGVSQNPRHKITKRGQNVTFRCDPISEHNRLYWYRQTLGQGPEFLTYFQNEAQLEKSRLLSDRFSAERPKGSFSTLEIQRTEQGDSAMYLCASSQGGANEQYFGPGTRLTVT.

The chain carries TRBV20-1 and TRBJ2-5, with unresolved D. The CDR3 sequence is 13 residues long. Trimming stripped 0 bases from V and 5 bases from J, with 10 bases between. Germline lookup yields CDR1 DFQATT and CDR2 SNEGSKA (reference sequence). CDR3 sequence: CSARDWATETQYF. CDR3 DNA sequence: TGCAGTGCTAGAGATTGGGCAACTGAGACCCAGTACTTC.

This clonotype was seen repeatedly, ten times or more. The chain employs TRBV12-3 or TRBV12-4 and TRBJ1-3, with D perhaps matching TRBD1 (5 bases). The CDR3 spans 13 residues. The V end lost 5 bases, the J end lost 7 bases, and 12 bases lay between the germline ends. The CDR3 sequence: CASSPGTRNTIYF. CDR3 bases: TGTGCCAGCAGTCCCGGGACCCGGAACACCATATATTTT.

The genes are TRBV5-6 and TRBJ2-7; TRBD2 is a possible D gene (6 bases). The germline V and J ends were trimmed by 2 bases and 3 bases, with 12 bases remaining between them. This CDR3 has 14 residues. CDR1 and CDR2 (germline): SGHDT, YYEEEE. CDR3 amino acids: CASSLPGSVYEQYF. CDR3 sequence (DNA): TGTGCCAGCAGCTTACCCGGGAGTGTCTACGAGCAGTACTTC.

The chain links TRBV4-2 to TRBJ2-1; D is ambiguous. Germline loops: CDR1 LGHNA, CDR2 YNFKEQ. This CDR3 is 14 amino acids long. The V end was cut by 3 bases, the J end by 7 bases, with 13 bases between. The CDR3: CASSHNMGRNEQFF. CDR3 in DNA: TGTGCCAGCAGCCACAACATGGGTAGGAATGAGCAGTTCTTC.

V usage is TRBV9 and J usage is TRBJ2-1; 10 bases fit TRBD1. Germline CDR1 reads SGDLS; CDR2 reads YYNGEE. This CDR3 is 16 amino acids long. V trimming: 4 bases; J trimming: 5 bases; junction bases outside the gene matches: 9. CDR3 amino acids: CASSPRTGGRNNEQFF. For the CDR3, the DNA is TGTGCCAGCAGCCCAAGGACAGGGGGGAGGAACAATGAGCAGTTCTTC. The full variable domain, its missing parts supplied by reference TRBV9 and TRBJ2-1, is DSGVTQTPKHLITATGQRVTLRCSPRSGDLSVYWYQQSLDQGLQFLIQYYNGEERAKGNILERFSAQQFPDLHSELNLSSLELGDSALYFCASSPRTGGRNNEQFFGPGTRLTVL.

This clonotype was observed many times. The chain carries TRBV5-1 and TRBJ2-7; D unclear. This CDR3 region has 13 residues. Germline V gene sequence: CDR1 SGHRS, CDR2 YFSETQ. The V gene lost 2 bases and the J gene lost 1 base, with 7 bases spanning the gap. The CDR3 sequence: CASSFDPSYEQYF. The CDR3 DNA follows: TGCGCCAGCAGCTTTGACCCTTCCTACGAGCAGTACTTC.

The chain joins TRBV20-1 to TRBJ2-7, with 8 bases identical to TRBD2. The germline V gene encodes CDR1 DFQATT and CDR2 SNEGSKA (reference sequence). This CDR3 comprises 14 residues. Losses at the gene ends were 1 base for V and 5 bases for J; bases not matched to a gene: 7. In DNA, the CDR3 is TGCAGTGCTAGAGCGGGGCGGGAGGATAACGAGCAGTACTTC. This gives the protein CSARAGREDNEQYF.